This TCR delta chain comes out of a study of delta chains in infants with herpesvirus infections. Gamma-chain- and delta-chain-specific primers converted PBMC RNA into TCR cDNA. TCRdb fed the RT-PCR reads to CATT. The table shows fewer than 1,500 delta-chain clones, with about 31% occurring only once. Comments on this clone: A read error is possible here, since a much larger clone lies one base away.

Sequencing was performed on peripheral blood, taken at time point 2 of longitudinal follow-up. The receptor's source is a human donor who was a Ugandan infant, either HIV-exposed or HIV-unexposed (not recorded which).

CDR3 nucleotides: TGTGCTCTTGGGGAACTCTCCTTCCTTACACCTTTTCTTACTGGGGGATCGTACACCGATAAACTCATCTTT. Protein sequence: CALGELSFLTPFLTGGSYTDKLIF. The rearrangement uses TRDV1 and TRDJ1, with 10 bases that match TRDD3. Unmatched junction bases numbered 25, after V lost 0 bases and J lost 0 bases. This CDR3 comprises 24 residues. Germline CDR1 reads TSWWSYY; CDR2 reads QGS.